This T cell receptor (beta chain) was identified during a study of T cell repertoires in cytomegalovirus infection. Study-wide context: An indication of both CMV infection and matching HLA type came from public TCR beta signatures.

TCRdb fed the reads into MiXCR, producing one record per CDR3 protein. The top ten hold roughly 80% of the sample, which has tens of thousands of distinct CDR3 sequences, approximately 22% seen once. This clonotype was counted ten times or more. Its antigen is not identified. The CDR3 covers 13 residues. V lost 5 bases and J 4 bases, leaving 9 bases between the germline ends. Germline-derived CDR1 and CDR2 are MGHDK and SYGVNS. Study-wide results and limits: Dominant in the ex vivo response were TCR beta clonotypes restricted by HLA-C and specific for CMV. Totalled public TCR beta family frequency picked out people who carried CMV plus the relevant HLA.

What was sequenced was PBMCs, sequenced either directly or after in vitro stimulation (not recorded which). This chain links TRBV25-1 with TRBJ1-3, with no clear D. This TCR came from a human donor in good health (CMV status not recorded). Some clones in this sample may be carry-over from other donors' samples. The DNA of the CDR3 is TGTGCCAGCAGTCTTCTCGAGGGAAACACCATATATTTT. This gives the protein CASSLLEGNTIYF.